This TCR beta chain comes out of a study of Ad26.COV2.S vaccination and SARS-CoV-2 variants. Sequencing was performed with immunoSEQ multiplex PCR; in TCRdb, only in-frame clones are kept and a portion is missing. Among 100,000 or so clones, over 60% were seen once, and the ten largest hold roughly 17%. V gave up 2 bases and J gave up 2 bases, with 17 bases separating them. CDR1 SEHNR and CDR2 FQNEAQ come from the germline V gene (reference sequence). The CDR3 extends over 17 amino acids. In the case of this clone: Its antigen is unknown. A much more abundant neighbour one base away suggests this may be a read error. Other nucleotide sequences from this sample produce the same CDR3.

Study-wide points: Reported post-vaccination CD8+ and CD4+ T cell responses to spike showed substantial breadth.

The rearrangement uses TRBV7-9 and TRBJ2-3; possibly TRBD2 for D (5 bases). The sequenced sample was peripheral blood, obtained after recovery from COVID-19. The clonotype was recovered from a human donor who had recovered from COVID-19. This CDR3 is CASSLKKRLDYTDTQYF. Here the CDR3 DNA reads TGTGCCAGCAGCTTAAAGAAGAGACTCGACTACACAGATACGCAGTATTTT.